Following are 21 T cell receptor beta chains from one sample sequenced in a study of blood T cell repertoires in COVID-19. TCRdb keeps only in-frame clones here, not all; method: immunoSEQ multiplex PCR. The sample lists 200,000 to 300,000 clones; 88% were seen once. Input material: peripheral blood. These receptors were obtained from a man between 60 and 75 years old who had recovered from COVID-19.

The chain is built from TRBV7-3 and TRBJ2-1; TRBD2 agrees at 7 bases. Germline CDR1 is SGHTA and CDR2 is FQGTGA. The ends lost 2 bases at V and 1 base at J; junction bases unmatched: 5. The CDR3 loop spans 16 amino acids. For the CDR3, the DNA is TGTGCCAGCAGCTTAGGCTCACTAGCGTCCTACAATGAGCAGTTCTTC. This encodes CASSLGSLASYNEQFF.

This sequence joins TRBV6-2 or TRBV6-3 and TRBJ2-7, with 7 bases identical to TRBD1. The CDR3 is 13 amino acids. Germline assignment: CDR1 MNHEY and CDR2 SVGEGT. Germline trimming cut 4 bases from V and 5 bases from J; bases unmatched to any gene: 5. CDR3 DNA sequence: TGTGCCAGCAGTTTGTCGACAGGGCACGAGCAGTACTTC. As protein: CASSLSTGHEQYF.

The CDR3 spells CASRQEGGVTEAFF. CDR3 nucleotides: TGTGCCAGCAGGCAGGAGGGAGGAGTCACTGAAGCTTTCTTT. The V and J genes are TRBV27 and TRBJ1-1, with D unresolved. Germline V gene lookup returns CDR1 MNHEY and CDR2 SMNVEV (reference sequence). V dropped 6 bases and J dropped 4 bases, with 15 bases sitting between them. CDR3 length equals 14 residues.

The chain joins TRBV7-3 to TRBJ2-3; D is unresolved. The CDR3 has 12 residues. V was cut by 1 base and J by 6 bases, with 5 bases left in between. The germline gives CDR1 SGHTA, CDR2 FQGTGA. CDR3 in amino acids: CASSLSSDTQYF. DNA for the CDR3: TGTGCCAGCAGCTTAAGTTCGGATACGCAGTATTTT.

V and J are TRBV7-9 and TRBJ2-5; a possible D gene is TRBD2 (7 bases). Germline V gives CDR1 SEHNR, CDR2 FQNEAQ (reference sequence). With 5 bases removed from V and 3 bases from J, the gap between germline ends came to 19 bases. The CDR3 runs to 16 residues. The CDR3 is CASSKGGHRVEETQYF. In DNA form, the CDR3 reads TGTGCCAGCAGCAAGGGGGGGCACAGGGTGGAAGAGACCCAGTACTTC.

CDR3 in DNA: TGCGCCAGCAGCTTGGACAGGGGAATGAGGTATGGCTACACCTTC. Amino acids: CASSLDRGMRYGYTF. V usage is TRBV5-1 and J usage is TRBJ1-2; 7 bases are shared with TRBD1. The CDR3 is 15 residues long. V was pared by 0 bases and J by 5 bases, with 7 bases of the junction left unmatched. Germline V gene sequence: CDR1 SGHRS, CDR2 YFSETQ.

This chain uses TRBV27 with TRBJ1-1, with TRBD1 matching over 8 bases. Germline-derived CDR1 and CDR2 are MNHEY and SMNVEV (reference sequence). The CDR3 loop spans 13 amino acids. Unmatched junction bases numbered 3, after V lost 5 bases and J lost 4 bases. CDR3 region: CASSRQGPTEAFF. The CDR3 nucleotides are TGTGCCAGCAGTAGACAGGGGCCCACTGAAGCTTTCTTT.

V is TRBV27 and J is TRBJ1-5; 8 nucleotides align to TRBD1. This CDR3 region has 18 residues. Per germline, CDR1 MNHEY and CDR2 SMNVEV (reference sequence). The ends lost 6 bases at V and 0 bases at J; junction bases unmatched: 13. The chain's CDR3 is CASRRQGIDVLSNQPQHF. In DNA form, the CDR3 reads TGTGCCAGCAGAAGACAGGGGATAGATGTTCTTAGCAATCAGCCCCAGCATTTT.

The CDR3 loop reads CASTIDTRGGTDTQYF. For the CDR3, the DNA is TGTGCCAGCACCATCGATACACGCGGGGGCACAGATACGCAGTATTTT. This chain links TRBV11-2 with TRBJ2-3, with D maybe TRBD2 (6 bases). CDR3 size: 16 residues. Trimming cost V 7 bases and J 1 base, with 18 bases left between them. CDR1 SGHAT and CDR2 FQNNGV come from the germline V gene.

CDR3 sequence: CASSLTEQVRYTF. CDR3 DNA: TGTGCCAGCAGCTTAACGGAACAGGTTCGCTACACCTTC. V usage is TRBV7-2 and J usage is TRBJ1-2; the D gene is possibly TRBD1 (5 bases). V lost 2 bases and J 9 bases, leaving 13 bases between the germline ends. CDR3 length: 13 residues. Germline CDR1 and CDR2: SGHTA and FQGNSA.

V gene TRBV5-4 combines with J gene TRBJ1-1, with no clear D. V was shortened by 1 base and J by 1 base, with 14 bases between the two germline ends. This CDR3 is built from 16 residues. Per the germline V gene, CDR1 is SGHNT and CDR2 is YYREEE (reference sequence). The DNA for the CDR3 is TGTGCCAGCAGCTTGACGAGGATTCATCAGAACACTGAAGCTTTCTTT. It codes for CASSLTRIHQNTEAFF. Combining the CDR3 with reference TRBV5-4 and TRBJ1-1 gives the whole variable domain ETGVTQSPTHLIKTRGQQVTLRCSSQSGHNTVSWYQQALGQGPQFIFQYYREEENGRGNFPPRFSGLQFPNYSSELNVNALELDDSALYLCASSLTRIHQNTEAFFGQGTRLTVV.

This chain links TRBV9 with TRBJ1-6; unclear D gene. The V gene lost 2 bases and the J gene lost 0 bases, with 12 bases spanning the gap. Germline CDR1 SGDLS, CDR2 YYNGEE. The CDR3 contains 17 residues. CDR3 sequence reads: CASSVNTGSSYNSPLHF. Written as DNA, the CDR3 is TGTGCCAGCAGCGTGAACACCGGGAGCTCCTATAATTCACCCCTCCACTTT.

The chain links TRBV7-9 to TRBJ2-7, with 7 positions matching TRBD1. Trimming at V came to 5 bases and at J to 0 bases, leaving 7 bases not matched to a gene. Germline V CDR1 and CDR2: SEHNR, FQNEAQ (reference sequence). The CDR3 extends over 15 amino acids. Written as DNA, the CDR3 is TGTGCCAGCAGCCCCCGACAGGGATTCTCCTACGAGCAGTACTTC. Translating gives CASSPRQGFSYEQYF.

V and J are TRBV6-6 and TRBJ2-5; 7 bases align to TRBD2. V was pared by 5 bases and J by 5 bases, with 17 bases of the junction left unmatched. The germline V gene encodes CDR1 MNHNY and CDR2 SVGAGI (reference sequence). The CDR3 extends over 17 amino acids. The DNA of the CDR3 is TGTGCCAGCAGTCCCCGGTTGGGGGGGGATATCCAGGAGACCCAGTACTTC. Translated: CASSPRLGGDIQETQYF.

This chain links TRBV6-6 with TRBJ1-1; the D gene is possibly TRBD1 (5 bases). The CDR3 loop spans 12 amino acids. V lost 10 bases to trimming and J lost 1 base, with 10 bases between them. Germline CDR1 reads MNHNY; CDR2 reads SVGAGI (reference sequence). The DNA for the CDR3 is TGTGCCACATCGGGGGGGAACACTGAAGCTTTCTTT. It specifies CATSGGNTEAFF.

The V and J genes are TRBV7-3 and TRBJ2-3; tentatively, D is TRBD1 (5 bases). V was cut by 3 bases and J by 4 bases, with 11 bases left in between. The CDR3 length is 14 residues. CDR1 is SGHTA, CDR2 FQGTGA, per germline. CDR3 coding DNA: TGTGCCAGCAGCTTTCCTGACAGTGCAGATACGCAGTATTTT. Translation: CASSFPDSADTQYF.

J is TRBJ1-4 and V is TRBV3-1 (or the pseudogene TRBV3-2), with a weak D call TRBD1 (6 bases). This CDR3 has 15 residues. Trimming took 4 bases from V and 3 from J, leaving 12 bases between them. Germline-derived CDR1 and CDR2 are LGHDT and YNNKEL (reference sequence). The CDR3 loop is CASSPYRVPNEKLFF. In DNA form, the CDR3 reads TGTGCCAGCAGCCCTTACAGGGTACCTAATGAAAAACTGTTTTTT.

J is TRBJ1-4 and V is TRBV7-8; TRBD1 aligns across 7 bases. Germline values: CDR1 SGHVS, CDR2 FQNEAQ. Germline trimming cut 5 bases from V and 5 bases from J; bases unmatched to any gene: 8. This CDR3 spans 15 amino acids. CDR3: CASSPMTGINEKLFF. The CDR3 DNA reads as TGTGCCAGCAGCCCTATGACAGGGATAAATGAAAAACTGTTTTTT.

This clone was recorded a few times. This chain joins TRBV10-1 and TRBJ1-1; D is uncertain. The CDR3 loop spans 13 amino acids. Germline V gene sequence: CDR1 WNHNN, CDR2 SYGVQD (reference sequence). Trimming removed 6 bases from V and 4 bases from J, with 12 bases in between. As DNA, the CDR3 is TGCGCCAGCAGCGAAAATGCCGGCACTGAAGCTTTCTTT. Encoded protein: CASSENAGTEAFF.

The chain employs TRBV6-5 and TRBJ2-5; no firm D call. This CDR3 has 11 residues. From germline, CDR1 is MNHEY and CDR2 SVGAGI. V was trimmed by 7 bases and J by 1 base, leaving 4 bases between them. The CDR3: CASTGQETQYF. CDR3 DNA sequence: TGTGCCAGCACGGGCCAAGAGACCCAGTACTTC.

The J gene is TRBJ1-3, the V gene TRBV3-1 (or the pseudogene TRBV3-2); D is perhaps TRBD1 (6 bases). Germline-derived CDR1 and CDR2 are LGHDT and YNNKEL (reference sequence). The V end was cut by 0 bases, the J end by 4 bases, with 16 bases between. There are 17 residues in the CDR3. CDR3 region: CASSQERLGAGGNTIYF. CDR3 sequence (DNA): TGTGCCAGCAGCCAAGAACGATTGGGGGCTGGAGGAAACACCATATATTTT.